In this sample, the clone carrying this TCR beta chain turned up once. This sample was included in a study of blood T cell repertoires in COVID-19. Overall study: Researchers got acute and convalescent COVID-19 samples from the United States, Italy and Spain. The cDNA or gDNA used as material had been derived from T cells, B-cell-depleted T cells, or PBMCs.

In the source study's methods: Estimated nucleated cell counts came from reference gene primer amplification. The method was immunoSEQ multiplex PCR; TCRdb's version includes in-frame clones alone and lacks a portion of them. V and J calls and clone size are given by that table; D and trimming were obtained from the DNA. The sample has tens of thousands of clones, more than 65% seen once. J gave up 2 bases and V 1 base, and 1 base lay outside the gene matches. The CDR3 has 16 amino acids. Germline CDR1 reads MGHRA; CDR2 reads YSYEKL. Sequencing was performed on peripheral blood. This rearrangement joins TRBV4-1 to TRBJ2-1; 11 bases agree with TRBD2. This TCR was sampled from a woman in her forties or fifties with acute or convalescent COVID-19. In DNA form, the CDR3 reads TGCGCCAGCAGCCAAGTAGCGGGGGGGCCCTACAATGAGCAGTTCTTC. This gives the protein CASSQVAGGPYNEQFF.